These 30 T cell receptor beta chains were sequenced from one sample in a study of read filtering for tumor transcriptome and immune sequencing. Molecular barcoded adaptors covering alpha/delta and beta/gamma chains were used on roughly 400 ng RNA. TCRdb re-analysed the reads in MiXCR, keeping a single row per CDR3 protein. The table lists 43,000 or so distinct CDR3 sequences, 20% of them singletons. Sample: a population of CD138-negative cells sorted from bone marrow. These receptors came from a donor aged 40 or older with multiple myeloma.

This clonotype has a count of ten or more. This chain connects TRBV20-1 to TRBJ1-1; 7 bases are a match to TRBD1. Germline V gene sequence: CDR1 DFQATT, CDR2 SNEGSKA (reference sequence). This CDR3 is 12 amino acids long. Trimming took 3 bases from V and 7 from J; bases not matched to a gene: 5. The DNA of the CDR3 is TGCAGTGCTAGGACAGGGAGAAATGAAGCTTTCTTT. It encodes CSARTGRNEAFF.

By share, this clonotype ranks as medium-sized. The rearrangement joins TRBV2 to TRBJ2-1; 9 nucleotides match TRBD2. This CDR3 region has 12 residues. V gave up 11 bases and J gave up 4 bases; unmatched junction bases: 3. CDR1 and CDR2 from the germline V gene are SNHLY and FYNNEI. CDR3 sequence (DNA): TGTGCCGGCGGGAGGGGGTACAATGAGCAGTTCTTC. Residues: CAGGRGYNEQFF.

This clonotype was detected ten times or more. This rearrangement joins TRBV6-6 to TRBJ2-5, with D perhaps given as TRBD1 or TRBD2 (5 bases each). Germline-derived CDR1 and CDR2 are MNHNY and SVGAGI (reference sequence). V gave up 6 bases and J gave up 2 bases, with 13 bases separating them. The CDR3 runs to 14 residues. CDR3 sequence: CASRTTRQQETQYF. CDR3 bases: TGTGCCAGCAGGACAACTAGACAGCAAGAGACCCAGTACTTC.

The chain carries TRBV30 and TRBJ2-1; D not resolved. Per the germline V gene, CDR1 is GTSNPN and CDR2 is SVGIG (reference sequence). Deletions cut 8 bases from V and 3 bases from J, with 8 bases between. There are 11 residues in the CDR3. The CDR3: CAGSGYNEQFF. The CDR3 nucleotides read TGTGCCGGGTCGGGCTACAATGAGCAGTTCTTC.

A word on this clonotype: A clone one base away is much larger, so this may be a read error. The chain uses TRBV9 and TRBJ2-3; TRBD1 or TRBD2 may be the D gene (5 bases each). This CDR3 has 15 residues. Looked up from germline, CDR1 is SGDLS and CDR2 is YYNGEE. V was shortened by 5 bases and J by 3 bases, with 16 bases between the two germline ends. CDR3 bases: TGTGCCAGCAGGGGAGCGGACACTAGAACAGATACGCAGTATTTT. This sequence encodes CASRGADTRTDTQYF.

With respect to this clonotype: Relative to the germline gene, one junction end is altered; a read error may explain this. V usage is TRBV6-5 and J usage is TRBJ2-6, with a possible D match to TRBD1 (5 bases). CDR1 is MNHEY and CDR2 is SVGAGI in the germline V gene. The CDR3 covers 15 residues. The CDR3 loop reads CASSFDISGANILTF. The CDR3 nucleotides are TGTGCCAGCAGTTTCGACATCTCTGGGGCCAACATCCTGACTTTC.

This clonotype was counted ten times or more. The V call is TRBV29-1, the J call TRBJ2-3; 9 bases are shared with TRBD2. Germline-derived CDR1 and CDR2 are SQVTM and ANQGSEA. The trim removed 5 bases at V and 6 bases at J, leaving 3 bases unmatched. The CDR3 totals 12 residues. CDR3 DNA: TGCAGCGTTCCCGGACTAGCGGATACGCAGTATTTT. The encoded protein is CSVPGLADTQYF.

The V gene is TRBV20-1, the J gene TRBJ2-2, with D unclear. V gave up 0 bases and J gave up 3 bases, with 5 bases separating them. CDR3 size: 13 residues. The germline V gene has CDR1 DFQATT and CDR2 SNEGSKA (reference sequence). The CDR3 DNA sequence: TGCAGTGCTAGAGATCTGGACACCGGGGAGCTGTTTTTT. This encodes CSARDLDTGELFF.

With respect to this clonotype: The CDR3 ends on some other residue instead of the conserved phenylalanine or tryptophan, so this is likely a read error. This sequence joins TRBV18 and TRBJ2-1, with D perhaps matching TRBD2 (5 bases). Germline CDR1 KGHSH, CDR2 LQKENI. The CDR3 length is 13 residues. V lost 4 bases to trimming and J lost 10 bases, with 14 bases between them. The CDR3: CASSRAGGNEQFS. The CDR3 DNA is TGTGCCAGCTCACGGGCTGGAGGCAACGAGCAGTTCTCC.

This clonotype is labeled medium-sized. V gene TRBV6-1 combines with J gene TRBJ2-1; weak D call: TRBD1 (5 bases). The CDR3 is 16 amino acids. Germline lookup yields CDR1 MNHNS and CDR2 SASEGT. Between the trimmed V and J ends, which lost 2 bases and 0 bases, there was a span of 11 bases. The CDR3 loop reads CASSERAGRSYNEQFF. Written as DNA, the CDR3 is TGTGCCAGCAGTGAAAGGGCAGGGCGCTCCTACAATGAGCAGTTCTTC.

This clonotype was seen many times. The chain links TRBV2 to TRBJ2-1; 8 bases map to TRBD2. V shed 6 bases and J 2 bases; nucleotides not matched to a gene: 6. CDR3 length equals 15 residues. The germline CDR1 and CDR2 sequences are SNHLY and FYNNEI. The CDR3 sequence: CASRNGRATYNEQFF. In DNA, the CDR3 is TGTGCCAGCAGAAACGGGAGGGCCACCTACAATGAGCAGTTCTTC.

This clonotype was counted at least ten times. The chain links TRBV3-1 to TRBJ2-1; weak D call: TRBD2 (6 bases). Trimming stripped 8 bases from V and 10 bases from J, with 15 bases between. The CDR3 loop spans 12 amino acids. CDR1 and CDR2 from the germline V gene are LGHDT and YNNKEL (reference sequence). The CDR3 loop is CASVDGRYEQFF. The CDR3 DNA is TGTGCCAGCGTAGACGGGAGATACGAGCAGTTCTTC.

This clonotype was recorded many times. V and J are TRBV29-1 and TRBJ2-6; D is perhaps TRBD1 (5 bases). Germline V lookup: CDR1 SQVTM, CDR2 ANQGSEA. This CDR3 spans 13 amino acids. Trimming removed 4 bases from V and 1 base from J, with 5 bases in between. CDR3 in amino acids: CSVAGSGANVLTF. CDR3 sequence (DNA): TGCAGCGTTGCAGGGTCTGGGGCCAACGTCCTGACTTTC.

This clonotype was counted ten times or more. Here the CDR3 reads CSVRHFEAFF. The CDR3 nucleotides read TGCAGCGTCAGACACTTTGAAGCTTTCTTT. The chain joins TRBV29-1 to TRBJ1-1, with D unclear. V was shortened by 6 bases and J by 7 bases, with 9 bases between the two germline ends. CDR1 and CDR2 (germline): SQVTM, ANQGSEA. The CDR3 loop spans 10 amino acids.

This clonotype was counted ten times or more. This chain joins TRBV28 and TRBJ2-7; a weak D match, TRBD1 (5 bases). This CDR3 spans 11 amino acids. V dropped 11 bases and J dropped 1 base, with 9 bases sitting between them. CDR1 is MDHEN, CDR2 SYDVKM, per germline. CDR3 in amino acids: CAVQGSYEQYF. Here the CDR3 DNA reads TGTGCCGTTCAGGGTTCCTACGAGCAGTACTTC.

As to this clonotype: A much bigger clone sits one base away, suggesting this may be a read error. The CDR3 nucleotides are TGTGCCAGCAGCTATCGGACAGAAAGCGCAACTAATAAAAAACTGTTTTTT. Its protein is CASSYRTESATNKKLFF. The chain links TRBV7-9 to TRBJ1-4, with D perhaps matching TRBD1 (6 bases). The CDR3 is made up of 17 amino acids. From germline, CDR1 is SEHNR and CDR2 FQNEAQ (reference sequence).

This clonotype was observed at least ten times. The V gene is TRBV7-9, the J gene TRBJ2-1; TRBD2 matches 9 bases. Germline CDR1 is SEHNR and CDR2 is FQNEAQ (reference sequence). Trimming removed 2 bases from V and 8 bases from J; junction bases left unmatched: 10. This CDR3 has 16 residues. For the CDR3, the DNA is TGTGCCAGCAGCTTATTGTTATCAGCGGGAGGTTATGAGCAGTTCTTC. It yields the protein CASSLLLSAGGYEQFF.

This clonotype was observed many times. The chain carries TRBV5-1 and TRBJ2-1; 9 nucleotides agree with TRBD2. The V and J ends lost 0 bases and 9 bases, in that order; junction bases with no gene match: 7. Germline lookup yields CDR1 SGHRS and CDR2 YFSETQ. This CDR3 spans 15 amino acids. CDR3 bases: TGCGCCAGCAGCTTGGAGGCGGGAGGGCCTTTTGAGCAGTTCTTC. Translating gives CASSLEAGGPFEQFF.

Details on this clonotype: A junction boundary mismatches the germline segment, possibly from a read error. V gene TRBV10-3 combines with J gene TRBJ2-7, with 8 bases identical to TRBD1. From germline, CDR1 is ENHRY and CDR2 SYGVKD. The CDR3 runs to 12 residues. For the CDR3, the DNA is TGTGCCGTCAGGCAGGGGGCAGGGGAGCAGTATTTC. Encoded protein: CAVRQGAGEQYF.

Ten or more counts support this clonotype. The CDR3 bases are TGCAGCGTTGCTGGTAGATATGGGATAAGTGTAGAAAAACTGTTTTTT. Translated, it gives CSVAGRYGISVEKLFF. The chain links TRBV29-1 to TRBJ1-4; D remains unclear. Germline CDR1 reads SQVTM; CDR2 reads ANQGSEA. The CDR3 runs to 16 residues. Trimming removed 4 bases at V and 8 bases at J, with 23 bases between.

This clonotype was seen many times. The gene calls are TRBV2 and TRBJ2-1, with D possibly matching TRBD2 (6 bases). Germline loops: CDR1 SNHLY, CDR2 FYNNEI. This CDR3 contains 15 residues. The V and J ends lost 8 bases and 3 bases respectively, with 17 bases between them. The CDR3 is CASLPKGLSYNEQFF. DNA for the CDR3: TGTGCCAGCCTACCGAAGGGACTGAGCTACAATGAGCAGTTCTTC.

In this sample, this clonotype turned up many times. The V call is TRBV29-1, the J call TRBJ2-1, with D uncertain. Per germline, CDR1 SQVTM and CDR2 ANQGSEA. The V and J ends lost 6 bases and 6 bases respectively, with 15 bases between them. CDR3 length equals 13 residues. The chain's CDR3 is CSVPFVVGNEQFF. In nucleotides, the CDR3 is TGCAGCGTCCCCTTTGTGGTCGGCAATGAGCAGTTCTTC.

This clonotype was detected many times. The V and J genes are TRBV29-1 and TRBJ2-1; D not certain. The V gene's germline CDR1 is SQVTM and CDR2 ANQGSEA. CDR3 length: 14 amino acids. CDR3 DNA sequence: TGCAGTGTTAAACGACTGAGCTCCTACAATGAGCAGTTCTTC. It yields the protein CSVKRLSSYNEQFF.

This clonotype has a count of ten or more. The chain employs TRBV6-6 and TRBJ1-5; perhaps TRBD1 as D (5 bases). Germline V gene sequence: CDR1 MNHNY, CDR2 SVGAGI (reference sequence). Trimming took 0 bases from V and 0 from J, leaving 15 bases between them. The CDR3 runs 18 residues. CDR3 residues: CASSYSKVRRDSNQPQHF. The CDR3 DNA follows: TGTGCCAGCAGTTACTCGAAAGTTCGCAGGGATAGCAATCAGCCCCAGCATTTT.

This chain uses TRBV7-3 with TRBJ2-1, with 8 bases that match TRBD1. The CDR3 has 14 residues. The germline gives CDR1 SGHTA, CDR2 FQGTGA. J was trimmed by 4 bases and V by 5 bases; bases with no gene match: 4. The CDR3 nucleotides read TGTGCCAGCAGCGCCGGACAGGGTTACAATGAGCAGTTCTTC. Encoded protein: CASSAGQGYNEQFF.

As to this clonotype: With a far larger clone one base away, a read error is the likely cause. The V gene is TRBV12-3 or TRBV12-4, the J gene TRBJ2-1, with D unclear. The V and J ends lost 3 bases and 4 bases respectively, with 16 bases between them. The CDR3 covers 16 residues. CDR3 residues: CASSFFTELRYNEQFF. For the CDR3, the DNA is TGTGCCAGCAGTTTTTTCACGGAACTGCGTTACAATGAGCAGTTCTTC.

This clonotype has a count of ten or more. The germline gene is not matched at one end of the junction; a read error may be the cause. This chain uses TRBV29-1 with TRBJ2-7; D may correspond to TRBD1 or TRBD2 (5 bases each). The CDR3 contains 8 residues. CDR1 and CDR2 from the germline V gene are SQVTM and ANQGSEA. The CDR3 sequence is CSVGPGHF. Written as DNA, the CDR3 is TGCAGCGTTGGCCCGGGACACTTC.

CDR3 loop: CASSTTGAEWQETQYF. The CDR3 DNA is TGTGCCAGCAGCACAACGGGAGCAGAATGGCAAGAGACCCAGTACTTC. The chain combines TRBV9 with TRBJ2-5, with D possibly matching TRBD2 (6 bases). Per the germline V gene, CDR1 is SGDLS and CDR2 is YYNGEE. V lost 4 bases and J 2 bases, leaving 18 bases between the germline ends. The CDR3 length is 16 residues.

CDR3 protein: CASSSLAGGQQETQYF. Written as DNA, the CDR3 is TGTGCCAGCAGTTCTTTAGCGGGAGGGCAGCAAGAGACCCAGTACTTC. The V and J genes are TRBV12-3 or TRBV12-4 and TRBJ2-5, with 11 bases that match TRBD2. Trimming took 4 bases from V and 2 from J; bases not matched to a gene: 6. The CDR3 runs 16 residues.

This clonotype was seen a handful of times. V gene TRBV28 combines with J gene TRBJ2-5, with TRBD1 identical over 9 bases. The CDR3 totals 14 residues. V shed 6 bases, J shed 5 bases, and the junction held 7 bases outside the gene matches. Looked up from germline, CDR1 is MDHEN and CDR2 is SYDVKM. CDR3 sequence reads: CASSHDRGWETQYF. In DNA, the CDR3 is TGTGCCAGCAGCCATGACAGGGGGTGGGAGACCCAGTACTTC.